This T cell receptor beta chain was profiled in a study of blood T cell repertoires in COVID-19. Study summary: Spain, Italy and the United States supplied samples that represented acute and convalescent COVID-19. The analysed material was cDNA or gDNA that came from T cells, B-cell-depleted T cells, or PBMCs.

Original data processing: From reference gene primer amplification, estimates of nucleated cell counts were derived. The protocol was immunoSEQ multiplex PCR, while the TCRdb copy is restricted to in-frame clones and leaves out a portion. That table gives V, J and clone size, and the DNA gave D and trimming. Of tens of thousands of clones listed, over 60% are singletons. This CDR3 has 14 amino acids. Unmatched junction bases numbered 3, after V lost 2 bases and J lost 9 bases. Germline CDR1 reads SGHNT; CDR2 reads YYREEE (reference sequence). While infection was still active, Seattle patients were enrolled and then followed longitudinally.

The V and J genes are TRBV5-4 and TRBJ2-1, with 12 bases lining up with TRBD2. This receptor was obtained from a man aged 70-80 years with COVID-19, enrolled during active disease. The sequencing input was peripheral blood. Here the CDR3 DNA reads TGTGCCAGCAGCTTAAGGACTAGCGGGGTTGAGCAGTTCTTC. This gives the protein CASSLRTSGVEQFF.